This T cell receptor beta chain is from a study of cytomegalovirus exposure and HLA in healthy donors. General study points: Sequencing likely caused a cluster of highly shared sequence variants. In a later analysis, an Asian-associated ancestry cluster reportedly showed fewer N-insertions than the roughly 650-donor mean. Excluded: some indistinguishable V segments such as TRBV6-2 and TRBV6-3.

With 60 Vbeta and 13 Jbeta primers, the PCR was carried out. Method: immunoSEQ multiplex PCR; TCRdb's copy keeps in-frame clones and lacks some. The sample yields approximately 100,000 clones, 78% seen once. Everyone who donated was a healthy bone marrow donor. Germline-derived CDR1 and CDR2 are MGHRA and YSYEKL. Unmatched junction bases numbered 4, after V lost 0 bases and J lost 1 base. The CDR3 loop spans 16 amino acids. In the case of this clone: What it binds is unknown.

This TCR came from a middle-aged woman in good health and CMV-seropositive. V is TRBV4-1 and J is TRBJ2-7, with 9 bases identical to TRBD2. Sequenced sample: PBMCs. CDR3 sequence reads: CASSQDPLAGSYEQYF. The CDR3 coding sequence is TGCGCCAGCAGCCAAGATCCCCTAGCGGGATCCTACGAGCAGTACTTC.